The TCR beta chain described here comes from a study of a mutant IDH1 vaccine in newly diagnosed glioma. Study-wide background: Scheduled for weeks 1, 3, 5, 7, 11, 15, 19 and 23, eight vaccinations were given to patients. Patients were started on vaccination 4-6 weeks after radiotherapy alone, or with temozolomide cycles. The therapy given earlier, which was standard therapy, consisted of radiotherapy, temozolomide, or both, and most of the patients received both.

Turning to this clone: The antigen is not known.

Time point specified: week 23, last vaccination. Doses comprised 300 ug of mutant IDH1 20-mer peptide each, plus topical imiquimod. This table comes from immunoSEQ multiplex PCR, and its TCRdb copy is limited to in-frame clones, with some not included. The sample lists under 45,000 clones; more than 85% were seen once. The CDR3 has 11 residues. Per germline, CDR1 GTSNPN and CDR2 SVGIG (reference sequence). The V and J ends lost 5 bases and 4 bases respectively, with 8 bases between them. The gene calls are TRBV30 and TRBJ1-2; no firm D call. Specimen: PBMCs, collected from a glioma patient whose treatment included an IDH1 peptide vaccine. The sequence was obtained from a man between 45 and 60 years old with glioma. In nucleotides, the CDR3 is TGTGCCTGGTCCATGGGCTATGGCTACACCTTC. Translation gives CAWSMGYGYTF.